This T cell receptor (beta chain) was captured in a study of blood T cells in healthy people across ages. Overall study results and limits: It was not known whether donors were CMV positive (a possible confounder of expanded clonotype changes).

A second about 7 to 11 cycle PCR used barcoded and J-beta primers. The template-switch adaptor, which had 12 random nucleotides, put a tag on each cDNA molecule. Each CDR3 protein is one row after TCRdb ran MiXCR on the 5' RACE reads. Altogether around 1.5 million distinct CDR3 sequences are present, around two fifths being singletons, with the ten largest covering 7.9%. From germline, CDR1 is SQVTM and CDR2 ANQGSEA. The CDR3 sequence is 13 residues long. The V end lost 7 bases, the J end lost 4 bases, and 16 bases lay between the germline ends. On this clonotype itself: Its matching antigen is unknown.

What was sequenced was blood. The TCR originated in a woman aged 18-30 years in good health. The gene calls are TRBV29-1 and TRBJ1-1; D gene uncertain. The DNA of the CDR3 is TGCAGCGCCTTTCCCCCCTCGGGCACTGAAGCTTTCTTT. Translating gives CSAFPPSGTEAFF.